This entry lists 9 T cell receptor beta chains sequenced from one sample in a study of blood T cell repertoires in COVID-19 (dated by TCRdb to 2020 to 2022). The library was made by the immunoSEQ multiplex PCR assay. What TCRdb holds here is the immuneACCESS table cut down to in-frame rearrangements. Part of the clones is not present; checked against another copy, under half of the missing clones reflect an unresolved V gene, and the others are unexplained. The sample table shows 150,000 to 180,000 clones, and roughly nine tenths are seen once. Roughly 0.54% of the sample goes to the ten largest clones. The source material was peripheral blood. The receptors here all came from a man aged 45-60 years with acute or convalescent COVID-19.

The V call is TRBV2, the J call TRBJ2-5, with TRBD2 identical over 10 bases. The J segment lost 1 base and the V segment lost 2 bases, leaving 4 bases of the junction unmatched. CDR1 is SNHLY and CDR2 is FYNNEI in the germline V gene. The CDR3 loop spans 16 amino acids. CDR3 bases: TGTGCCAGCAGTGAATGGTCTAGCGGGGGCCAAGAGACCCAGTACTTC. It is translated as CASSEWSSGGQETQYF.

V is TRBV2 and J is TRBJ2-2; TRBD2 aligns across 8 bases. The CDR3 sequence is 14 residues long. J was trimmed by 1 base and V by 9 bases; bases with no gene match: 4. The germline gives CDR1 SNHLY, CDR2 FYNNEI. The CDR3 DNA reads TGTGCCAGTGGGACTAGGGGGAACACCGGGGAGCTGTTTTTT. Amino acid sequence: CASGTRGNTGELFF.

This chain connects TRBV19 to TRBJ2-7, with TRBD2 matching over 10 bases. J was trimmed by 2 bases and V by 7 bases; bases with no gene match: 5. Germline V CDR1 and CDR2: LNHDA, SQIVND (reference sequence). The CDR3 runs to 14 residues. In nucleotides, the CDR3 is TGTGCCAGTAAAACTAGCGGGATAGCCTACGAGCAGTACTTC. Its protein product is CASKTSGIAYEQYF.

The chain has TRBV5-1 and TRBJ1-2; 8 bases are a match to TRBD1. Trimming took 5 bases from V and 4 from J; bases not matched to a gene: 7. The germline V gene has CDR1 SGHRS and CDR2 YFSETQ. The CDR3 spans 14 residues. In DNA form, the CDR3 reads TGCGCCAGCAGACCAGGGGGCGCGGGCTATGGCTACACCTTC. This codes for CASRPGGAGYGYTF.

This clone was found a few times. The CDR3 nucleotides are TGTGCCTGGAACCTTGGTAGCGCAACCTACGAGCAGTACTTC. Protein: CAWNLGSATYEQYF. The chain carries TRBV30 and TRBJ2-7; tentatively, D is TRBD2 (5 bases). CDR1 and CDR2 (germline): GTSNPN, SVGIG (reference sequence). Trimming stripped 4 bases from V and 2 bases from J, with 15 bases between. The CDR3 has 14 amino acids.

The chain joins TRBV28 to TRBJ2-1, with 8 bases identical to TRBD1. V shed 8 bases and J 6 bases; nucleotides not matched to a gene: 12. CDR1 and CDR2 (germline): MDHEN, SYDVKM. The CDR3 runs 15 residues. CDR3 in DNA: TGTGCCAGCCGAGGAGGGGACAGGTCGGCCAATGAGCAGTTCTTC. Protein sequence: CASRGGDRSANEQFF.

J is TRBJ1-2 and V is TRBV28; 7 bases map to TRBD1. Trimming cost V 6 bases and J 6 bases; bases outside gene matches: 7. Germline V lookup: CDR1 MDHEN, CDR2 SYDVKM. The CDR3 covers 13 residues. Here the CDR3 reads CASRNDRADGYTF. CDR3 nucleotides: TGTGCCAGCAGAAACGACAGGGCGGATGGCTACACCTTC.

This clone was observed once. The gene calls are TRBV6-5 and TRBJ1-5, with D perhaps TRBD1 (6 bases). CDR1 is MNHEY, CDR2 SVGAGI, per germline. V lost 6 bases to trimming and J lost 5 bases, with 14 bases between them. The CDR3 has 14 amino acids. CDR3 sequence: CASRQGGTYQPQHF. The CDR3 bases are TGTGCCAGCAGACAGGGAGGGACATATCAGCCCCAGCATTTT.

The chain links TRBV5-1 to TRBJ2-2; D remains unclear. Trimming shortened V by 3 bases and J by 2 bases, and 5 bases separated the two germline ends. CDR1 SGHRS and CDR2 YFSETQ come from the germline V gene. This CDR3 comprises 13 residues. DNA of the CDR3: TGCGCCAGCAGCTCCCTTAACACCGGGGAGCTGTTTTTT. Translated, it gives CASSSLNTGELFF.